The 9 T cell receptor beta chains given below trace back to one sample, sequenced in a study of cytomegalovirus exposure and HLA in healthy donors. A multiplex PCR was run with 60 Vbeta primers and 13 Jbeta primers. The protocol was immunoSEQ multiplex PCR, while the TCRdb copy is restricted to in-frame clones and leaves out a portion. The sample consists of 100,000 to 150,000 clones, roughly 69% of them appearing once. Sequences were obtained from PBMCs. Receptors originate from a human donor in good health.

The sample holds a few counts of this clone. The genes are TRBV5-1 and TRBJ2-2, with 12 bases that match TRBD2. The CDR3 is made up of 18 amino acids. The V and J ends lost 0 bases and 4 bases, in that order; junction bases with no gene match: 7. Germline V gives CDR1 SGHRS, CDR2 YFSETQ. This CDR3 reads CASSLGASGRASTGELFF. In DNA, the CDR3 is TGCGCCAGCAGCTTGGGGGCTAGCGGGAGGGCCAGCACCGGGGAGCTGTTTTTT.

This clone was seen a single time. J is TRBJ1-6 and V is TRBV7-2; the match to TRBD1 covers 9 bases. V lost 5 bases and J lost 7; bases outside the gene matches: 0. The CDR3 runs 13 residues. CDR1 and CDR2 (germline): SGHTA, FQGNSA. The CDR3 reads CASSGTGNSPLHF. The DNA of the CDR3 is TGTGCCAGCAGCGGGACAGGGAATTCACCCCTCCACTTT.

The chain is built from TRBV7-6 and TRBJ2-7, with 7 bases identical to TRBD1. The CDR3 length is 17 residues. V dropped 2 bases and J dropped 5; count of bases not matched to a gene: 15. CDR1 SGHVS and CDR2 FNYEAQ come from the germline V gene. The CDR3 loop is CASSLRDRDPRVNEQYF. Here the CDR3 DNA reads TGTGCCAGCAGCTTACGCGACAGGGATCCCAGGGTGAACGAGCAGTACTTC.

The genes are TRBV6-4 and TRBJ2-2; 10 nucleotides agree with TRBD2. In germline, CDR1 is MRHNA, CDR2 SNTAGT. The J segment lost 6 bases and the V segment lost 4 bases, leaving 5 bases of the junction unmatched. This CDR3 is 15 amino acids long. The DNA for the CDR3 is TGTGCCAGCAGTGCCATAGCGGGAGGCCCCGGGGAGCTGTTTTTT. It encodes CASSAIAGGPGELFF.

The gene calls are TRBV27 and TRBJ1-1; 8 bases map to TRBD1. The CDR3 is 14 residues long. Germline CDR1 reads MNHEY; CDR2 reads SMNVEV (reference sequence). The junction had 8 bases not matched to a gene; V was cut back by 6 bases and J by 5 bases. The CDR3 spells CASSKDRGWTEAFF. The CDR3 DNA is TGTGCCAGCAGCAAAGACAGGGGCTGGACTGAAGCTTTCTTT.

CDR3 sequence reads: CASSPNRGHSGNTIYF. The CDR3 DNA reads TGCGCCAGCAGTCCCAACAGGGGGCACTCTGGAAACACCATATATTTT. The V gene is TRBV23-1, the J gene TRBJ1-3, with 9 nucleotides matching TRBD1. TRBV23-1 is noted as an ORF with a role that remains uncertain. This CDR3 has 16 amino acids. The junction had 4 bases not matched to a gene; V was cut back by 4 bases and J by 0 bases.

The rearrangement links TRBV13 to TRBJ1-2; 7 nucleotides agree with TRBD1. CDR1 and CDR2 from the germline V gene are PRHDT and FYEKMQ (reference sequence). The V gene end was trimmed by 5 bases and the J gene end by 6 bases; junction bases not matched to a gene: 9. The CDR3 is 14 residues long. Here the CDR3 DNA reads TGTGCCAGCAGCCCGGACAGGACCTTTGATGGCTACACCTTC. It encodes CASSPDRTFDGYTF.

This clone was counted between two and nine times. This chain joins TRBV5-1 and TRBJ2-3, with D possibly matching TRBD1 (5 bases). Germline values: CDR1 SGHRS, CDR2 YFSETQ. CDR3 length: 15 residues. Trimming removed 2 bases from V and 0 bases from J, with 10 bases in between. As DNA, the CDR3 is TGCGCCAGCAGCTTAGACAGCGCTAGCACAGATACGCAGTATTTT. Translating gives CASSLDSASTDTQYF.

This chain uses TRBV7-2 with TRBJ1-2; no clear D gene. The V gene's germline CDR1 is SGHTA and CDR2 FQGNSA. V lost 2 bases to trimming and J lost 4 bases, with 8 bases between them. This CDR3 region has 13 residues. In DNA, the CDR3 is TGTGCCAGCAGCTTAAGCGCAGTCTATGGCTACACCTTC. This codes for CASSLSAVYGYTF. Full variable domain (missing parts from reference TRBV7-2 and TRBJ1-2): GAGVSQSPSNKVTEKGKDVELRCDPISGHTALYWYRQSLGQGLEFLIYFQGNSAPDKSGLPSDRFSAERTGGSVSTLTIQRTQQEDSAVYLCASSLSAVYGYTFGSGTRLTVV.